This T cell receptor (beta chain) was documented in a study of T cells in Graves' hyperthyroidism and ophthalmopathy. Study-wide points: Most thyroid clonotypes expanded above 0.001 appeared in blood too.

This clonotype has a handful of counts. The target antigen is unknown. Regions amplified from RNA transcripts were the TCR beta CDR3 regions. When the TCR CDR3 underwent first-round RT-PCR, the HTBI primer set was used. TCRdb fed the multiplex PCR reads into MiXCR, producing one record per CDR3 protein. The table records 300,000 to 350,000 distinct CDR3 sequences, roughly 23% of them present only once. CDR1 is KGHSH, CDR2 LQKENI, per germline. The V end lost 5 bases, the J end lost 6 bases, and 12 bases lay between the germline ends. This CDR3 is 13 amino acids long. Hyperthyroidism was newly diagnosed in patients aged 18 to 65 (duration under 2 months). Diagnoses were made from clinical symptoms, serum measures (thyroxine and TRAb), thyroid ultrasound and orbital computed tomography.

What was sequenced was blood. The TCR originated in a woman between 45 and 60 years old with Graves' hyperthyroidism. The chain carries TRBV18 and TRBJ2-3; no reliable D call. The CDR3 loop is CASSSFTGDTQYF. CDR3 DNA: TGTGCCAGCTCATCGTTTACCGGGGATACGCAGTATTTT.